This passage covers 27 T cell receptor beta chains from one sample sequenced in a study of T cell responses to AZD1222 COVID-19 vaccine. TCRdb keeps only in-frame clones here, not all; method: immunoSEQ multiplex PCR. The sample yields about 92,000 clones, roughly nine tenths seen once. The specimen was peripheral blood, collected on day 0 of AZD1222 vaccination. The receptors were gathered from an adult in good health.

CDR3 nucleotides: TGTGCCAGCAATGTACAGTACACTGAAGCTTTCTTT. Translating gives CASNVQYTEAFF. The chain employs TRBV28 and TRBJ1-1; no reliable D call. The germline V gene has CDR1 MDHEN and CDR2 SYDVKM. Trimming left V 7 bases short and J 3 bases short, with 9 bases between. This CDR3 has 12 residues.

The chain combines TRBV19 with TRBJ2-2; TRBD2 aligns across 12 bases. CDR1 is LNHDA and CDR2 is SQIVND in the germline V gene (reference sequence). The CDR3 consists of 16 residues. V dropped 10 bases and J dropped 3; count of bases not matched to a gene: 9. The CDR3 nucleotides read TGTGCCACCATCCCTCGACTAGCGGGGGACACCGGGGAGCTGTTTTTT. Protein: CATIPRLAGDTGELFF.

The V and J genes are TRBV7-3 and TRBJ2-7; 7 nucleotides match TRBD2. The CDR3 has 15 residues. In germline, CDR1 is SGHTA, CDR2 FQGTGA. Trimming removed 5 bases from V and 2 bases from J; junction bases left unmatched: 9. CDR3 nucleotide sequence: TGTGCCAGCAGCCCCGGGGGGTCTATTACCTACGAGCAGTACTTC. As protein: CASSPGGSITYEQYF.

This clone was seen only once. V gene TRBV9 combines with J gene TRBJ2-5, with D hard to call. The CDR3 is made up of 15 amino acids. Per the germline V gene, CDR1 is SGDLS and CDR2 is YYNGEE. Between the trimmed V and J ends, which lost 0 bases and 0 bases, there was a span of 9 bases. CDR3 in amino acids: CASSVVQTYQETQYF. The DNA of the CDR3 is TGTGCCAGCAGCGTAGTTCAGACTTACCAAGAGACCCAGTACTTC.

The CDR3 coding sequence is TGTGCCAGCAGCTTAGCCAGACCGGCGAATGAAGCTTTCTTT. This codes for CASSLARPANEAFF. J is TRBJ1-1 and V is TRBV7-2, with D unresolved. This CDR3 contains 14 residues. CDR1 SGHTA and CDR2 FQGNSA come from the germline V gene. Trimming removed 0 bases from V and 7 bases from J, with 12 bases in between.

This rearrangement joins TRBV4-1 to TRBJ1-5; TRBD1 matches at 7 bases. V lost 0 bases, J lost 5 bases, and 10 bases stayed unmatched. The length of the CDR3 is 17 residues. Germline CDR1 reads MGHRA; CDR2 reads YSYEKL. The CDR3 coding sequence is TGCGCCAGCAGCCAAGACCCCGGGGCAGGGGGATATCAGCCCCAGCATTTT. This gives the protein CASSQDPGAGGYQPQHF.

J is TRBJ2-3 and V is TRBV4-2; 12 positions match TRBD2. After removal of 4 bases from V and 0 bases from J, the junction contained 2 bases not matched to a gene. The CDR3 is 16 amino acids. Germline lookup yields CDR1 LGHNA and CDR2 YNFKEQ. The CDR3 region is CASSRTSGTSTDTQYF. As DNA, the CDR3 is TGTGCCAGCAGCCGGACTAGCGGGACTAGCACAGATACGCAGTATTTT.

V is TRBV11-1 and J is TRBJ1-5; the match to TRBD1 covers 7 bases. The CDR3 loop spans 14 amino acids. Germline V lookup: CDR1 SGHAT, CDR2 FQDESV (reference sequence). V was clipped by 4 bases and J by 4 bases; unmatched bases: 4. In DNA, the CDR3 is TGTGCCAGCAGCTCGGGACAGCCGAATCAGCCCCAGCATTTT. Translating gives CASSSGQPNQPQHF. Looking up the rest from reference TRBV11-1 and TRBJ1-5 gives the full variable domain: EAEVAQSPRYKITEKSQAVAFWCDPISGHATLYWYRQILGQGPELLVQFQDESVVDDSQLPKDRFSAERLKGVDSTLKIQPAELGDSAMYLCASSSGQPNQPQHFGDGTRLSIL.

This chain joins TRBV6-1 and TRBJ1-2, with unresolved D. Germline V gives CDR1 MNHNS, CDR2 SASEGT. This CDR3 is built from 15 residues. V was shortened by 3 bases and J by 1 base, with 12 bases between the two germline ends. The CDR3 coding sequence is TGTGCCAGCAGTGAGTCAGCCATACTTAACTATGGCTACACCTTC. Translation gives CASSESAILNYGYTF.

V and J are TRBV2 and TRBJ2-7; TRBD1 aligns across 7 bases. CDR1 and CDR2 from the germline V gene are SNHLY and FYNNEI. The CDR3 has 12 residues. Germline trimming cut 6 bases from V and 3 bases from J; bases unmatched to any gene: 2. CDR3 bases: TGTGCCAGCAGGGGGGACAGCTACGAGCAGTACTTC. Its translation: CASRGDSYEQYF. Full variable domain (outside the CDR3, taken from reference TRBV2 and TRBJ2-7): EPEVTQTPSHQVTQMGQEVILRCVPISNHLYFYWYRQILGQKVEFLVSFYNNEISEKSEIFDDQFSVERPDGSNFTLKIRSTKLEDSAMYFCASRGDSYEQYFGPGTRLTVT.

The chain's CDR3 is CASSTPSGPSYNEQFF. The CDR3 DNA is TGTGCCAGCAGCACCCCCAGCGGCCCTTCCTACAATGAGCAGTTCTTC. The chain employs TRBV28 and TRBJ2-1, with a tentative D call TRBD2 (5 bases). The CDR3 is 16 residues long. Germline V gives CDR1 MDHEN, CDR2 SYDVKM. V lost 6 bases, J lost 1 base, and 16 bases lay in between. The full variable domain, rest sourced from reference TRBV28 and TRBJ2-1, is DVKVTQSSRYLVKRTGEKVFLECVQDMDHENMFWYRQDPGLGLRLIYFSYDVKMKEKGDIPEGYSVSREKKERFSLILESASTNQTSMYLCASSTPSGPSYNEQFFGPGTRLTVL.

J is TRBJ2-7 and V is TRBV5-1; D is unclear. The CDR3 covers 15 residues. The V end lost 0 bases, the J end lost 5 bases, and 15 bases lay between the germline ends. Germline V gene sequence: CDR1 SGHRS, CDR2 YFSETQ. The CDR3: CASSLGPLGSNEQYF. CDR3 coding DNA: TGCGCCAGCAGCTTGGGGCCGCTTGGGTCCAACGAGCAGTACTTC.

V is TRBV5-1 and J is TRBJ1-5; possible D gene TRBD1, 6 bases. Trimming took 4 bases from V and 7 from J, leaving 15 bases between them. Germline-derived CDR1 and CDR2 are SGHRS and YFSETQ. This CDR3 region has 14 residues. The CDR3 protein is CASSPEGHKQPQHF. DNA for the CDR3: TGCGCCAGCAGCCCGGAGGGACATAAACAGCCCCAGCATTTT.

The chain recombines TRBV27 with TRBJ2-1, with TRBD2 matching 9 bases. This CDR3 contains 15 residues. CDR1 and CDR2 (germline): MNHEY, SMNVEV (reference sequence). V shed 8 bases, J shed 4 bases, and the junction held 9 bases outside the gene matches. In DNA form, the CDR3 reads TGTGCCAGCCGGAGGGCGGGAGGGACGTACAATGAGCAGTTCTTC. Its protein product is CASRRAGGTYNEQFF.

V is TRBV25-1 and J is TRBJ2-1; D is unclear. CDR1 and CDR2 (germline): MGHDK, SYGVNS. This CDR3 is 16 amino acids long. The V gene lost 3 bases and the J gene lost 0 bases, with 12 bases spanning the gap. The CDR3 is CASSDPVPSSYNEQFF. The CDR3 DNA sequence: TGTGCCAGCAGTGATCCGGTGCCTAGCTCCTACAATGAGCAGTTCTTC.

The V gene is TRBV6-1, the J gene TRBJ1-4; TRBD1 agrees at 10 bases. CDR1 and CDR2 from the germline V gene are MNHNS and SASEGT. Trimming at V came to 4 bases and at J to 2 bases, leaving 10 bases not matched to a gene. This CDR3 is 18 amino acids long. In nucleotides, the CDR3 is TGTGCCAGCAGTGCCCTTGGACAGGGGGTATCGACTAATGAAAAACTGTTTTTT. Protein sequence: CASSALGQGVSTNEKLFF.

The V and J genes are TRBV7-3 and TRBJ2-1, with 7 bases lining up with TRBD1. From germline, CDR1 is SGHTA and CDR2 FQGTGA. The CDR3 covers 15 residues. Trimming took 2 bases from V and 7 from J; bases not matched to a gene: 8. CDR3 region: CASSLGQGVGNEQFF. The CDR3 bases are TGTGCCAGCAGCTTAGGGCAGGGGGTCGGTAATGAGCAGTTCTTC.

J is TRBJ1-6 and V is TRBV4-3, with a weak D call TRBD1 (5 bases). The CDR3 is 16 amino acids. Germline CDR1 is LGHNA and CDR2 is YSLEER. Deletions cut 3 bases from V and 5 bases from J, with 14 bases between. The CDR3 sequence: CASSQEEGLNNSPLHF. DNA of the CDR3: TGCGCCAGCAGCCAGGAAGAGGGACTCAATAATTCACCCCTCCACTTT.

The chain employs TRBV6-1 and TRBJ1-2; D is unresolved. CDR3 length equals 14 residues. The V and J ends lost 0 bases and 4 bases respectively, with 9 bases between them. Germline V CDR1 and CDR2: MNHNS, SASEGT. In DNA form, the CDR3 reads TGTGCCAGCAGTGAAGCACACGGGCGCTATGGCTACACCTTC. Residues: CASSEAHGRYGYTF.

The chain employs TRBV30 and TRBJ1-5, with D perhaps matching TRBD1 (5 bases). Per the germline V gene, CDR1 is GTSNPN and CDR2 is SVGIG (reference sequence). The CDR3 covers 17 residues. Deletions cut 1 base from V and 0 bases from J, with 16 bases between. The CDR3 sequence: CAWSAGGLEDSNQPQHF. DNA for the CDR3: TGTGCCTGGAGTGCTGGGGGACTGGAGGATAGCAATCAGCCCCAGCATTTT. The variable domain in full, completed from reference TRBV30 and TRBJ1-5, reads SQTIHQWPATLVQPVGSPLSLECTVEGTSNPNLYWYRQAAGRGLQLLFYSVGIGQISSEVPQNLSASRPQDRQFILSSKKLLLSDSGFYLCAWSAGGLEDSNQPQHFGDGTRLSIL.

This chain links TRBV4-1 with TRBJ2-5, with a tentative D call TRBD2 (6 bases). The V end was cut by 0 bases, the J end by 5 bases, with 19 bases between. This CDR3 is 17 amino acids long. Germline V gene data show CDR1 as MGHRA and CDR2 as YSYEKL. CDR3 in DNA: TGCGCCAGCAGCCAAGATTTGGGGTTAGGGGCGGGGGAGACCCAGTACTTC. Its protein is CASSQDLGLGAGETQYF.

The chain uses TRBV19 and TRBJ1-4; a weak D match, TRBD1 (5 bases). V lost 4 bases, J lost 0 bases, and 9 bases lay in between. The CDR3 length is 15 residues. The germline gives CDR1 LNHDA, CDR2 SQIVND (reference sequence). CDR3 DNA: TGTGCCAGTAGTAGACTGGGGGCAACTAATGAAAAACTGTTTTTT. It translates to CASSRLGATNEKLFF. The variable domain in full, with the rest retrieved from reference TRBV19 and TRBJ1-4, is DGGITQSPKYLFRKEGQNVTLSCEQNLNHDAMYWYRQDPGQGLRLIYYSQIVNDFQKGDIAEGYSVSREKKESFPLTVTSAQKNPTAFYLCASSRLGATNEKLFFGSGTQLSVL.

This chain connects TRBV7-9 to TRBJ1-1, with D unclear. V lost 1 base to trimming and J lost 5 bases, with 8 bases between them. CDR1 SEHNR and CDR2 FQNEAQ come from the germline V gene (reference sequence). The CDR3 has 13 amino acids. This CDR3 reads CASSLVRVTEAFF. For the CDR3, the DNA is TGTGCCAGCAGCTTAGTCAGAGTTACTGAAGCTTTCTTT.

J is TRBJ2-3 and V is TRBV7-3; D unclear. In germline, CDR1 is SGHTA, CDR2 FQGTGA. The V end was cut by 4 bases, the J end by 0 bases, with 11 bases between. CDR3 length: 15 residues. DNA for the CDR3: TGTGCCAGCAGCTCAACGGTGGCTAGCACAGATACGCAGTATTTT. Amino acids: CASSSTVASTDTQYF.

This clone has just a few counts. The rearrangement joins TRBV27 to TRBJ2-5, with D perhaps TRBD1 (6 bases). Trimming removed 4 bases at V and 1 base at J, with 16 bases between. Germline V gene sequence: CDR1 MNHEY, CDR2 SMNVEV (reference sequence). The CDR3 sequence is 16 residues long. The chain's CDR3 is CASSSYTGSRQETQYF. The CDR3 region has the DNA TGTGCCAGCAGTTCCTACACAGGGAGTCGCCAAGAGACCCAGTACTTC.

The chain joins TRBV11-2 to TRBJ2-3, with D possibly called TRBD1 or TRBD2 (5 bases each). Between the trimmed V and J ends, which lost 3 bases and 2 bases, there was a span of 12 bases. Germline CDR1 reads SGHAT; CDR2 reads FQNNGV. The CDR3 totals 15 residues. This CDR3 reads CASSFLEGTTDTQYF. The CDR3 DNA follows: TGTGCCAGCAGCTTTTTAGAGGGGACCACAGATACGCAGTATTTT.

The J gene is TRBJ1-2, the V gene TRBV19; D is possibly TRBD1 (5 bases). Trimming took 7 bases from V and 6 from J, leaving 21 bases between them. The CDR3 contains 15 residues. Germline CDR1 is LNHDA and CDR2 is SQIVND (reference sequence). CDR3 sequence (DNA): TGTGCCAGTAAAAGTGAGGGCAGGGTGAGACATGGCTACACCTTC. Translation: CASKSEGRVRHGYTF.